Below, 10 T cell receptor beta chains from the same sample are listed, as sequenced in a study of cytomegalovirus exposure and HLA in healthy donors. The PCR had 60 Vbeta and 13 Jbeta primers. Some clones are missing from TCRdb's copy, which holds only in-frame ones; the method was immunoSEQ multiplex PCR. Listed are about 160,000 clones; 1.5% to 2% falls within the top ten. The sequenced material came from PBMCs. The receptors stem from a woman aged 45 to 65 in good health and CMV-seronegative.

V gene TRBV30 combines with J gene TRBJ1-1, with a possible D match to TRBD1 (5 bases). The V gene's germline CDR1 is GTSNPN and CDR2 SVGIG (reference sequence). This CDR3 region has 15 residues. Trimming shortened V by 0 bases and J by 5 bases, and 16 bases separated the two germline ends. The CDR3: CAWSVRRALGTEAFF. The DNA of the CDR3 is TGTGCCTGGAGTGTACGCAGGGCTTTAGGGACTGAAGCTTTCTTT.

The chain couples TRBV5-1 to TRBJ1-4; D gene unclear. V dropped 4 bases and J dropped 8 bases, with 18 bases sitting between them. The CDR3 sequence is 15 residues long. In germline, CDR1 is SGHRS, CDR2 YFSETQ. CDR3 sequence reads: CASSREPARQEKLFF. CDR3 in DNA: TGCGCCAGCAGCAGGGAGCCGGCCCGGCAGGAAAAACTGTTTTTT.

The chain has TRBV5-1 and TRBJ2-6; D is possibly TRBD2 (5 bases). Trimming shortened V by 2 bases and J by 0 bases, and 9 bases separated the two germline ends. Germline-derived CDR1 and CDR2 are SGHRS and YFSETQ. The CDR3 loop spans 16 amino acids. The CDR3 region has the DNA TGCGCCAGCAGCTTTGGGAGCCTCTCTGGGGCCAACGTCCTGACTTTC. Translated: CASSFGSLSGANVLTF.

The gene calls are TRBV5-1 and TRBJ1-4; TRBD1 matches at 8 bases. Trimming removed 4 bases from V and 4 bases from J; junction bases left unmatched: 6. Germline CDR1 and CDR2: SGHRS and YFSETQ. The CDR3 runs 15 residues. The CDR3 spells CASSIQTGDNEKLFF. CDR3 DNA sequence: TGCGCCAGCAGCATACAGACAGGGGATAATGAAAAACTGTTTTTT. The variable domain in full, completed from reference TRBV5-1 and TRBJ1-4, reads KAGVTQTPRYLIKTRGQQVTLSCSPISGHRSVSWYQQTPGQGLQFLFEYFSETQRNKGNFPGRFSGRQFSNSRSEMNVSTLELGDSALYLCASSIQTGDNEKLFFGSGTQLSVL.

The chain's CDR3 is CASREYNEQFF. In DNA, the CDR3 is TGTGCCAGTAGAGAGTACAATGAGCAGTTCTTC. The rearrangement uses TRBV19 and TRBJ2-1; D remains ambiguous. Germline V CDR1 and CDR2: LNHDA, SQIVND (reference sequence). The V and J ends lost 6 bases and 4 bases respectively, with 4 bases between them. The CDR3 has 11 residues.

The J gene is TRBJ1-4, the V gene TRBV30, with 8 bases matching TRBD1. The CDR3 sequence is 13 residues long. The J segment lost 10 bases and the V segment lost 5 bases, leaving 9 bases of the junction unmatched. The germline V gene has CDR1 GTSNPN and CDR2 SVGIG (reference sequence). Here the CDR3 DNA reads TGTGCCTGGGCATCAGGGGGCGGCTTAAAACTGTTTTTT. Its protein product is CAWASGGGLKLFF.

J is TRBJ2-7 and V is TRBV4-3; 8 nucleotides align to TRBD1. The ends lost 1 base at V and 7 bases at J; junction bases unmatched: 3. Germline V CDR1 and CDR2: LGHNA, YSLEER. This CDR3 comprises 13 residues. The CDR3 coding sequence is TGCGCCAGCAGCCAAGGTAGACAGGGGGAGCAGTACTTC. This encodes CASSQGRQGEQYF.

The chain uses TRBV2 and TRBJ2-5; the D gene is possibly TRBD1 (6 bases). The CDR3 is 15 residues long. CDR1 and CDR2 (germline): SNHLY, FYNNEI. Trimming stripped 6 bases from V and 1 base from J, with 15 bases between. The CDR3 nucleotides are TGTGCCAGCAGGGACCCCACGACAGGCCAAGAGACCCAGTACTTC. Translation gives CASRDPTTGQETQYF.

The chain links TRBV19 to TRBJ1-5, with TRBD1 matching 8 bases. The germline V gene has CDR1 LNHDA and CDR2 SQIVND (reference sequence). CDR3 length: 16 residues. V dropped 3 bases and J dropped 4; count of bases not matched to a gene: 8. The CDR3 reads CASSIRTGSWNQPQHF. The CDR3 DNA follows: TGTGCCAGTAGTATCAGGACAGGGTCTTGGAATCAGCCCCAGCATTTT.

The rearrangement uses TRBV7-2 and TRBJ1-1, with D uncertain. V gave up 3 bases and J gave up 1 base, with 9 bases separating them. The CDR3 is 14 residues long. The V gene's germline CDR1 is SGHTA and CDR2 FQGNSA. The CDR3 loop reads CASSFGTANTEAFF. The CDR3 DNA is TGTGCCAGCAGCTTCGGCACAGCGAACACTGAAGCTTTCTTT.